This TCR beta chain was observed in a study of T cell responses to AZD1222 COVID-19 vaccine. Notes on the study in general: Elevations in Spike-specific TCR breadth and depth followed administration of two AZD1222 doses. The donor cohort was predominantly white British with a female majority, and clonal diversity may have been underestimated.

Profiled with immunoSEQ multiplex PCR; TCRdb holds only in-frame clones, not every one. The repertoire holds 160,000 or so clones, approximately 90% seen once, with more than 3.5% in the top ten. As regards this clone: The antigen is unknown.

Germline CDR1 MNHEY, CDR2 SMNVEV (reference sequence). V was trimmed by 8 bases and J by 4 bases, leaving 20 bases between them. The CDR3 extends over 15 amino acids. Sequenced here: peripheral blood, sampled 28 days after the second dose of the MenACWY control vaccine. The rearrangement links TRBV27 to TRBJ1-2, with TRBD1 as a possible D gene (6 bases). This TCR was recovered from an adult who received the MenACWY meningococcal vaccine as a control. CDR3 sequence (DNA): TGTGCCAGCTGGGGAAGCACAGGGCTAATCTATGGCTACACCTTC. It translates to CASWGSTGLIYGYTF.